This TCR beta chain came from a study of T cells after yellow fever vaccination. Study details: Preparation of the low-cell-number fractions used SMART-Seq v4 Ultra Low Input.

TCR cDNA was made by 5'RACE template switching, adding a universal primer site and UMIs. In TCRdb, the 5' RACE reads were re-called with MiXCR into one record per CDR3 protein. The table has 350,000 to 550,000 distinct CDR3 sequences, about 17% seen once. Germline V CDR1 and CDR2: MDHEN, SYDVKM. The CDR3 runs to 15 residues. Germline trimming cut 6 bases from V and 3 bases from J; bases unmatched to any gene: 5. This sequence was found in a young man who received the YFV17D yellow fever vaccine. V gene TRBV28 combines with J gene TRBJ1-5, with 10 bases aligning to TRBD1. The starting material was PBMCs, obtained before the yellow fever booster vaccination. The CDR3, as DNA: TGTGCCAGCAGCTTTGACAGGGGGCCCAATCAGCCCCAGCATTTT. Translated, it gives CASSFDRGPNQPQHF.